These 25 T cell receptor delta chains came from one sample sequenced in a study of γδ T cells in repeated Plasmodium falciparum infection. TCRdb applied CATT to the multiplex PCR reads for clone calling. Here the sample spans 80,000 to 95,000 delta-chain clones, roughly 1.4% being singletons. Vgamma9/Vdelta2+ and Vdelta2-negative gammadelta T cells were flow-sorted from PBMC for bulk sequencing. The sample consisted of gamma-delta T cells from blood. The receptors come from a pool of human donors (malaria-infected and uninfected, not separated).

This clone has a count of ten or more. Distinct nucleotide sequences in the sample also encode this CDR3. The rearrangement links TRDV1 to TRDJ1; D possibly corresponds to TRDD2 (5 bases). CDR1 and CDR2 (germline): TSWWSYY, QGS. The V gene lost 1 base and the J gene lost 4 bases, with 10 bases spanning the gap. The CDR3 length is 14 residues. CDR3 sequence reads: CALGEPVPRDKLIF. For the CDR3, the DNA is TGTGCTCTTGGGGAACCAGTTCCTCGCGATAAACTCATCTTT.

With respect to this clone: With a far larger clone one base away, a read error is the likely cause. No J gene was called, and the V gene is TRDV3; the table's D call of TRDD3 was not tested on the DNA. Germline V gene sequence: CDR1 TVYSNPD, CDR2 GDNSRS (reference sequence). This CDR3 comprises 21 residues. The CDR3 bases are TGTGCCTTTAGTAGGGCTTTCCTACCGCTGGGGTATTCTAAGTACACCGATAAGCTCATCTTT. Protein sequence: CAFSRAFLPLGYSKYTDKLIF.

The chain has TRDV1 and TRDJ2, with 13 nucleotides matching TRDD3. TCRdb gives no J gene; it was assigned here by matching the DNA to germline. Germline assignment: CDR1 TSWWSYY and CDR2 QGS. Trimming removed 3 bases from V and 0 bases from J; junction bases left unmatched: 37. The CDR3 covers 29 residues. CDR3 in DNA: TGTGCTCTTGGGGACTTCACGAGCCTTCCTACGCCTTTACGAAGGGAACTGGGGGATACGACGGCTTTGACAGCACAACTCTTCTTT. Encoded protein: CALGDFTSLPTPLRRELGDTTALTAQLFF.

This clone has ten or more counts. TCRdb's entry gives the protein of a much larger clone, which mismatches this DNA's translation at residue 21, likely from a read error; the protein reported here is translated from the DNA. The CDR3 nucleotides read TGTGCTCTTGGGGAACGCGCCAACAGGTCCAACTGGGGCCGATGCTTCACCGATAAACTCACCTTT. Protein: CALGERANRSNWGRCFTDKLTF. The gene calls are TRDV1 and TRDJ1; 7 bases fit TRDD3. The germline gives CDR1 TSWWSYY, CDR2 QGS. The CDR3 extends over 22 amino acids.

Comment on this clone: TCRdb's protein, taken from a much larger clone, differs from this DNA's translation at residue 9, likely owing to a read error; the protein displayed comes from the DNA. The chain uses TRDV2 and TRDJ3; D is possibly TRDD3 (6 bases). The CDR3 contains 20 residues. The V and J ends lost 0 bases and 1 base respectively, with 18 bases between them. The V gene's germline CDR1 is GEAIGNYY and CDR2 EKD. CDR3 DNA sequence: TGTGCCTGTGACACCCTTTCTGGGGAAACCGGATCCTGGGACACCCGACAGATGTTTTTC. Amino acid sequence: CACDTLSGETGSWDTRQMFF.

Concerning this clone itself: A far larger clone is just one base off, so this is likely a read error. The same CDR3 also results from other DNA sequences found in this sample. The rearrangement joins TRDV1 to TRDJ1; a weak D match, TRDD2 (6 bases). The CDR3 sequence is 18 residues long. Trimming shortened V by 9 bases and J by 4 bases, and 30 bases separated the two germline ends. Germline V gene data show CDR1 as TSWWSYY and CDR2 as QGS. The CDR3 protein is CALGINVLGVLPYDKLIF. In nucleotides, the CDR3 is TGTGCTCTCGGTATTAATGTCCTTGGAGTACTTCCTTACGATAAACTCATCTTT.

Many counts were recorded for this clone. TCRdb's protein for this DNA is that of a much larger clone and differs from the translation at residue 14, likely a read error; the protein shown is the DNA translation. The rearrangement links TRDV1 to TRDJ1, with 9 bases matching TRDD3. The CDR3 totals 17 residues. Germline values: CDR1 TSWWSYY, CDR2 QGS. Losses at the gene ends were 2 bases for V and 10 bases for J; bases not matched to a gene: 17. The CDR3: CALGEIPSFTGGARLIF. The CDR3 DNA reads as TGTGCTCTTGGGGAAATCCCTTCCTTTACTGGGGGAGCCAGACTCATCTTT.

Comment on this clone: It is likely a read error: a sequence one base away is far more abundant. The sample holds other DNA sequences that translate to the same CDR3. V gene TRDV1 combines with J gene TRDJ1; D possibly uses TRDD2 or TRDD3 (6 bases each). Looked up from germline, CDR1 is TSWWSYY and CDR2 is QGS. The CDR3 length is 18 residues. The CDR3 loop is CALGERRFLGTGGNKLIF. CDR3 nucleotides: TGTGCTCTTGGGGAACGGAGATTCCTAGGGACCGGGGGGAATAAACTCATCTTC.

The gene calls are TRDV1 and TRDJ1; perhaps TRDD3 as D (5 bases). The J gene, left out of TCRdb, was set here by checking the DNA against germline. Germline assignment: CDR1 TSWWSYY and CDR2 QGS. Trimming took off 0 bases at V and 6 bases at J, with 20 bases between the two ends. The CDR3 runs to 17 residues. CDR3 region: CALGELVVRPGVYKLIF. CDR3 in DNA: TGTGCTCTTGGGGAACTAGTGGTTCGCCCGGGGGTATATAAACTCATCTTT.

This clone has a count of ten or more. The protein held in TCRdb is that of a much larger clone and does not match this DNA's translation at residue 15, likely because of a read error; the protein shown is translated from the DNA. V usage is TRDV1 and J usage is TRDJ1; possibly TRDD3 for D (7 bases). The germline V gene has CDR1 TSWWSYY and CDR2 QGS. The CDR3 contains 17 residues. The CDR3 region has the DNA TGTGCTCTTGGGGAAACGTCCTACTGGGGATCCACCGATAAACCCATCTTT. Translation gives CALGETSYWGSTDKPIF.

This clone occurred a few times. This DNA's translation and the protein TCRdb lists, from a much larger clone, do not match at residue 16, likely due to a read error; the protein shown is translated from the DNA. Written as DNA, the CDR3 is TGTGCCTGTGACCCCAGGGCCCCTTATGGGGGGAAAGAGCCACCGGGGACCGATAAACTCATCTTT. It yields the protein CACDPRAPYGGKEPPGTDKLIF. The chain links TRDV2 to TRDJ1, with a possible D match to TRDD3 (6 bases). TCRdb lists no J gene, so it was determined here by aligning the DNA to germline. Between the trimmed V and J ends, which lost 3 bases and 2 bases, there was a span of 36 bases. This CDR3 region has 22 residues. Germline CDR1 and CDR2: GEAIGNYY and EKD.

As to this clone: With a far larger clone one base away, a read error is the likely cause. Other DNA variants within this sample encode the same CDR3. The V gene is listed as TRDV1; no J gene was called; the table's D call, TRDD3, was not checked against the DNA. Germline V CDR1 and CDR2: TSWWSYY, QGS. The CDR3 consists of 21 residues. The CDR3 DNA follows: TGTGCTCTTGGGGACCCCCCTAGAGGGCTGGGGGATACGATGCGCACCGATAAACTTATCTTT. Translated: CALGDPPRGLGDTMRTDKLIF.

Note on this clone: TCRdb's entry gives the protein of a much larger clone, which mismatches this DNA's translation at residue 11, likely from a read error; the protein reported here is translated from the DNA. The chain is built from TRDV2 and TRDJ1, with 7 bases fitting TRDD3. No J gene was available from TCRdb, and it was assigned here by a germline match of the DNA. Per germline, CDR1 GEAIGNYY and CDR2 EKD. The CDR3 contains 17 residues. The junction had 16 bases not matched to a gene; V was cut back by 3 bases and J by 4 bases. In DNA form, the CDR3 reads TGTGCCTGTGACTCGGTACTGGGGATCCCTACGGGCGATAAACTCATCTTT. It specifies CACDSVLGIPTGDKLIF.

A few counts support this clone. A far larger clone is off by one base, so a read error is likely. V gene TRDV1 was called; the J gene was not; TRDD3, the table's D call, lacks a check against the DNA. Germline assignment: CDR1 TSWWSYY and CDR2 QGS. The CDR3 runs 25 residues. CDR3 bases: TGTGCTCTTGGGGAATCCGCTTCCTCTACTTACTGGGGGATACACACCATTTGGTACGCCGATAAACTCATCTTC. Protein product: CALGESASSTYWGIHTIWYADKLIF.

Comment on this clone: TCRdb has a much larger clone's protein, which differs at residue 10 from the translation of this DNA, likely because of a read error; what is shown is the protein translated from the DNA. This chain joins TRDV1 and TRDJ1; 7 nucleotides align to TRDD3. J was trimmed by 0 bases and V by 1 base; bases with no gene match: 20. The germline V gene encodes CDR1 TSWWSYY and CDR2 QGS. The CDR3 length is 21 residues. The CDR3 here is CALGEQSGYGGISSDTDKLIF. The CDR3 DNA sequence: TGTGCTCTTGGGGAACAATCCGGGTACGGGGGGATCTCCTCTGACACCGATAAACTCATCTTT.

This clone was counted between two and nine times. The protein held in TCRdb is that of a much larger clone and does not match this DNA's translation at residue 21, likely because of a read error; the protein shown is translated from the DNA. No J gene was assigned, while the V gene was called as TRDV1; the table's D call, TRDD3, was not checked against the DNA. Looked up from germline, CDR1 is TSWWSYY and CDR2 is QGS. CDR3 length: 23 residues. For the CDR3, the DNA is TGTGCTCTTGGGGAACTGTGGGGTGGTCCCGTAATCAGAGGTCAGGGGGACACCGATAAACCCATCTTT. The encoded protein is CALGELWGGPVIRGQGDTDKPIF.

In regard to this clone: TCRdb lists the protein of a much larger clone for this DNA, which differs at residue 12, so this is likely a read error; the protein given here is translated from the DNA itself. The chain couples TRDV2 to TRDJ1; 12 positions match TRDD3. The J gene comes from matching the DNA to germline here; TCRdb lacks it. Germline loops: CDR1 GEAIGNYY, CDR2 EKD. Unmatched junction bases numbered 14, after V lost 4 bases and J lost 0 bases. The CDR3 is 19 residues long. As DNA, the CDR3 is TGTGCCTGTGATCCCCTTACTGGGGGATACTCAGTGTACACCGATAAACTCATCTTT. Amino acid sequence: CACDPLTGGYSVYTDKLIF.

A word on this clone: TCRdb lists the protein of a much larger clone for this DNA, which differs at residue 4, so this is likely a read error; the protein given here is translated from the DNA itself. This sequence joins TRDV2 and TRDJ1; 12 bases line up with TRDD3. As TCRdb names no J gene, one was assigned here on the basis of a DNA match to germline. Per the germline V gene, CDR1 is GEAIGNYY and CDR2 is EKD. V gave up 4 bases and J gave up 0 bases; unmatched junction bases: 14. The CDR3 covers 19 residues. The CDR3 coding sequence is TGTGCCTGTGAACCCCTTACTGGGGGATACTCAGAGTACACCGATAAACTCATCTTT. Amino acid sequence: CACEPLTGGYSEYTDKLIF.

For this clone: TCRdb's listed protein matches a much larger clone and diverges from this DNA's translation at residue 20, likely through a read error; the protein shown comes from the DNA. The J segment was not called; the V segment is TRDV1; the table assigns TRDD3, which was not confirmed against the DNA. The germline gives CDR1 TSWWSYY, CDR2 QGS. CDR3 length: 22 amino acids. The CDR3, as DNA: TGTGCTCTTGGGGAAGCTAGAACTGGGGGATACGCGTTAACGATTGGATTTTTTAAACCCATCTTT. It translates to CALGEARTGGYALTIGFFKPIF.

This clone has at least ten counts. Other DNA sequences in the same sample also yield this CDR3. CDR3 in DNA: TGTGCCTTCTCTAAACCGTACTGGGGGATACGATTGGACACCGATAAACTCATCTTT. Amino acid sequence: CAFSKPYWGIRLDTDKLIF. V and J are TRDV3 and TRDJ1; the match to TRDD3 covers 13 bases. V lost 3 bases, J lost 0 bases, and 16 bases stayed unmatched. This CDR3 contains 19 residues. CDR1 is TVYSNPD and CDR2 is GDNSRS in the germline V gene (reference sequence).

The table lists this clone with a few counts. This likely reflects a read error, since a far larger clone is one base away. Additional DNA sequences in this sample encode the identical CDR3. No J gene was assigned, while the V gene was called as TRDV2; no check of the table's D call, TRDD3, against the DNA was made. The CDR3 has 16 residues. Germline CDR1 and CDR2: GEAIGNYY and EKD. The DNA of the CDR3 is TGTGCCTGTGACTTACTGGGGGATAGGTACACCGATAAGCTCATCTTT. As protein: CACDLLGDRYTDKLIF.

This clone was detected only a few times. A read error is the likely source, as a far larger clone sits one nucleotide away. Other DNA sequences within the sample encode an identical CDR3. The J gene is TRDJ1, the V gene TRDV2, with TRDD3 identical over 9 bases. Germline matching of the DNA provided the J gene here, since TCRdb leaves it blank. From germline, CDR1 is GEAIGNYY and CDR2 EKD. CDR3 length equals 16 residues. The CDR3 DNA is TGCGCCTGTGACACCGGGGATACGCGGTACACCGATAAACTCATCTTT. Its protein product is CACDTGDTRYTDKLIF.

This clone has ten or more counts. The TCRdb record carries a much larger clone's protein, which differs from this DNA's translation at residue 7; a read error is the likely cause, and the protein listed here is the DNA translation. V gene TRDV2 combines with J gene TRDJ1; TRDD3 aligns across 7 bases. The germline CDR1 and CDR2 sequences are GEAIGNYY and EKD. Trimming at V came to 1 base and at J to 0 bases, leaving 10 bases not matched to a gene. The CDR3 runs to 17 residues. CDR3 sequence: CACDTLEDTEDTDKLIF. The CDR3 nucleotides read TGTGCCTGTGACACTCTGGAGGATACGGAAGACACCGATAAACTCATCTTT.

This clone showed up just a few times. TCRdb's entry gives the protein of a much larger clone, which mismatches this DNA's translation at residue 4, likely from a read error; the protein reported here is translated from the DNA. The chain is built from TRDV2 and TRDJ1; D not certain. The J gene, absent from TCRdb, was called here by matching the DNA to germline. The CDR3 is 17 residues long. Germline-derived CDR1 and CDR2 are GEAIGNYY and EKD. The CDR3 here is CACVTVSSPGYTDKLIF. CDR3 bases: TGTGCCTGTGTCACCGTGTCCTCTCCGGGGTACACCGATAAACTCATCTTT.

Only a few counts were recorded for this clone. TCRdb lists the protein of a much larger clone for this DNA, which differs at residue 10, so this is likely a read error; the protein given here is translated from the DNA itself. The same CDR3 arises from other DNA sequences in this sample as well. The gene calls are TRDV2 and TRDJ3; 10 bases match TRDD3. The J gene was not available in TCRdb and was assigned here by matching the DNA to germline segments. Germline CDR1 and CDR2: GEAIGNYY and EKD. V lost 1 base to trimming and J lost 2 bases; unmatched junction nucleotides: 4. The CDR3 is 18 amino acids. The CDR3 loop is CACDTGGYSPWDTRQMFF. The CDR3 DNA reads TGTGCCTGTGACACTGGGGGATACAGCCCCTGGGACACCCGACAGATGTTTTTC.